This T cell receptor beta chain emerged from a study of technical replicates of blood from a handful of donors (dated by TCRdb to the late 2010s). V trim: 4 bases; J trim: 5 bases; unmatched bases: 7. The germline V gene provides CDR1 SGHRS and CDR2 YFSETQ. Including the terminal cysteine and phenylalanine, the CDR3 comprises 15 residues. The sequence is cut down to CDR3 DNA, 45 bases in frame from base 1. Concerning this clone: The specificity of this receptor is unknown. No much larger clone is present one base from it, and per-base qualities are unavailable.

Receptor amplification or capture employed the immunoSEQ multiplex PCR assay. TCRdb re-hosts the immuneACCESS table, in-frame sequences only. Its copies lack some clones; in the studies checked, an unresolved V gene accounts for under half of them, and the cause for the rest is not known. The sample records under 100,000 clones, around 95% of which are singletons. The ten largest clonotypes hold 0.2% to 0.25% of the sample. The rearranged segments are TRBV5-1 and TRBJ2-1; 9 junctional bases match TRBD1. The receptor comes from a human donor in good health. The specimen sequenced was T cells isolated from PBMCs. The CDR3 region has the sequence CASSPGDREDNEQFF. The nucleotide sequence reads as follows: TGCGCCAGCAGCCCCGGGGACAGGGAAGACAATGAGCAGTTCTTC.